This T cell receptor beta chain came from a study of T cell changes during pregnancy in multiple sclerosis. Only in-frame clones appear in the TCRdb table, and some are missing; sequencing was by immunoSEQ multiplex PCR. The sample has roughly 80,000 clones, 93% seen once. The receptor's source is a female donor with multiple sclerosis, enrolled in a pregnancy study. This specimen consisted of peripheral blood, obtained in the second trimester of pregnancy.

This chain's CDR3 is CASSLETGSNTGELFF. CDR3 DNA: TGTGCCAGCAGCTTAGAGACAGGGAGTAACACCGGGGAGCTGTTTTTT. The V and J genes are TRBV11-2 and TRBJ2-2; TRBD1 aligns across 7 bases. This CDR3 contains 16 residues. CDR1 is SGHAT and CDR2 is FQNNGV in the germline V gene. With 0 bases clipped from V and 2 bases from J, the junction kept 3 bases outside the gene matches. Complete variable domain (other parts from reference TRBV11-2 and TRBJ2-2): EAGVAQSPRYKIIEKRQSVAFWCNPISGHATLYWYQQILGQGPKLLIQFQNNGVVDDSQLPKDRFSAERLKGVDSTLKIQPAKLEDSAVYLCASSLETGSNTGELFFGEGSRLTVL.